This T cell receptor beta chain was profiled in a study of blood T cell repertoires in COVID-19. Study at large: The cDNA or gDNA used as material had been derived from T cells, B-cell-depleted T cells, or PBMCs.

The study drew participants aged about 18 to 95 years from fewer than 30 US areas. Recovered status in Cohort 3 required two negative PCRs, clearance, or symptom resolution. V trimming: 6 bases; J trimming: 3 bases; junction bases outside the gene matches: 9. The CDR3 length is 18 residues. The germline V gene encodes CDR1 SGHAT and CDR2 FQNNGV. How the authors handled the data: Amplification of reference gene primers provided the estimated nucleated cell counts. Using immunoSEQ multiplex PCR, the repertoire was profiled, and TCRdb retains in-frame clones only, with some absent. Clonal size and the V and J genes are those of that table, whereas D and trimming came from the DNA. The data contain 200,000 to 250,000 clones, less than 90% of them singletons.

The V gene is TRBV11-2, the J gene TRBJ2-3, with 16 bases matching TRBD2. Sample: PBMCs or T cells enriched from blood (not recorded which). This receptor was obtained from a woman aged 35 to 49 who had recovered from COVID-19. The CDR3 reads CASRSGTSGRAGTDTQYF. In DNA form, the CDR3 reads TGTGCCAGCAGATCCGGGACTAGCGGGAGGGCCGGGACAGATACGCAGTATTTT.